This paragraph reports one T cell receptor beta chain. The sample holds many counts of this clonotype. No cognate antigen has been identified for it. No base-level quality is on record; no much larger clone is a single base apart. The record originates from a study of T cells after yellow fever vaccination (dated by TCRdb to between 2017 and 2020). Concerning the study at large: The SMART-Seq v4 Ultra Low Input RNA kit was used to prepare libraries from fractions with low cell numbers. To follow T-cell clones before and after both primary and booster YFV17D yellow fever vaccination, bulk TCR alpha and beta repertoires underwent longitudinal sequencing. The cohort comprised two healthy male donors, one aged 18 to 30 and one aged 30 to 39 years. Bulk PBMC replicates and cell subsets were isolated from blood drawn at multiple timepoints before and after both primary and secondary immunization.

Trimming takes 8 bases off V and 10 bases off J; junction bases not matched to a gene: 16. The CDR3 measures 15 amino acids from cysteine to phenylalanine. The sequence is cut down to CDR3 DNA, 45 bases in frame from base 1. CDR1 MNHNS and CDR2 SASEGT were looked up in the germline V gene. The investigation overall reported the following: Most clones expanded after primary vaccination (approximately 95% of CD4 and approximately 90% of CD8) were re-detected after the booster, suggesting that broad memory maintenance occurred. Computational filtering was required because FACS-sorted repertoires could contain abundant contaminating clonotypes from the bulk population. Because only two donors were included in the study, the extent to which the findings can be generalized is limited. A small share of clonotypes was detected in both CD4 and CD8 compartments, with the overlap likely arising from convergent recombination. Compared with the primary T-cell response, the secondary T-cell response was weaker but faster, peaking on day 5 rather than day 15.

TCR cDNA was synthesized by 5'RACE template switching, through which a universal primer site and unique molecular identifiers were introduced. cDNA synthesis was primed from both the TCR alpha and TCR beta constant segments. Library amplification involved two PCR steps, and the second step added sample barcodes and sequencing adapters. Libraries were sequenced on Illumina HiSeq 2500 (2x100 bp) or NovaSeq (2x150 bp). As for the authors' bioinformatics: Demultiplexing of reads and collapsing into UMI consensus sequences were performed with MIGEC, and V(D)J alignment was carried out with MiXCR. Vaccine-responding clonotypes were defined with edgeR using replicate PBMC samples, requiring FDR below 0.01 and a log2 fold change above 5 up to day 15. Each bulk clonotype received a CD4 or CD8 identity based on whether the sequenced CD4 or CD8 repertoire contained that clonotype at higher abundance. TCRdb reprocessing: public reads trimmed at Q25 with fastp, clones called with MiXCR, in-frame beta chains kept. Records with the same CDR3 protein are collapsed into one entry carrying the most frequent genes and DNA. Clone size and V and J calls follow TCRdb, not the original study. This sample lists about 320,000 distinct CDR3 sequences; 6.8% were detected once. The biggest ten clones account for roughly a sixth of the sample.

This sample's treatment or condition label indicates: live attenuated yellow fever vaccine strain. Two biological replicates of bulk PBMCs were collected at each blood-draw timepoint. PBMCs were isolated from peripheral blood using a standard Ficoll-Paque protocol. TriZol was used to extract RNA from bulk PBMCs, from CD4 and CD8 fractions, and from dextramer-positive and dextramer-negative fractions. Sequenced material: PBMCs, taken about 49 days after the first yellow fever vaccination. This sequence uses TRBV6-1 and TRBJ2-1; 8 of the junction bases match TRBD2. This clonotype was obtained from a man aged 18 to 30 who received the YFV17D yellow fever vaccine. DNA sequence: TGTGCCAGCTCCCCCTTTAGCGGGGTTAATACCGAGCAGTTCTTC. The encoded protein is CASSPFSGVNTEQFF.